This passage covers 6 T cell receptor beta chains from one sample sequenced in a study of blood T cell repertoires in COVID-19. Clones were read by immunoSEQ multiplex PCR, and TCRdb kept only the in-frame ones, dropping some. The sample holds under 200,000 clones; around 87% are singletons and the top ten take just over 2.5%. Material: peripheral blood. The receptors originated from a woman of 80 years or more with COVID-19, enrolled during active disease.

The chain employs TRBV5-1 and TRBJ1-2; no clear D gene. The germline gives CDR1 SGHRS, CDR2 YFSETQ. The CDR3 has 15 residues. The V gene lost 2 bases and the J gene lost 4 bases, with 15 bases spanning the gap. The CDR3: CASSFSSFGIYGYTF. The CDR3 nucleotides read TGCGCCAGCAGCTTCTCTAGCTTCGGAATCTATGGCTACACCTTC.

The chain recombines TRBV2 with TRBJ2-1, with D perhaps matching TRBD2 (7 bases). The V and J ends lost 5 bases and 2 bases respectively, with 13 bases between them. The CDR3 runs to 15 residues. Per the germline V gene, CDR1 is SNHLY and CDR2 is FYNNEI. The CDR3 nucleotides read TGTGCCAGCAGTCAGACCGGGGGGCCCTACAATGAGCAGTTCTTC. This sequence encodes CASSQTGGPYNEQFF.

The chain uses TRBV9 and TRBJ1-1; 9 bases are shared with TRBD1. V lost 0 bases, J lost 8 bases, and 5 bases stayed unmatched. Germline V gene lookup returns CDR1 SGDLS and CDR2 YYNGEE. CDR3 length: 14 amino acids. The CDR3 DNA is TGTGCCAGCAGCGTAGGTGGAACAGGGGGCGAAGCTTTCTTT. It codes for CASSVGGTGGEAFF.

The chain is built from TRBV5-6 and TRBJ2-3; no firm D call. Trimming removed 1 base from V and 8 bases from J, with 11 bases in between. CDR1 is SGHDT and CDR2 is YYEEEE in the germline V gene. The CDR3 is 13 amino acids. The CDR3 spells CASSLRAHVTQYF. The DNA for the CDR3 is TGTGCCAGCAGCTTGCGAGCGCACGTTACGCAGTATTTT.

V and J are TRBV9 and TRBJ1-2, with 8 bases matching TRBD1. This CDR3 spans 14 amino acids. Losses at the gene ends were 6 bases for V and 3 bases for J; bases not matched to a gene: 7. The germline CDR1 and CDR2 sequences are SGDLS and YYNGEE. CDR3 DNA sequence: TGTGCCAGCAAGCAGGGGGCAGATGACTATGGCTACACCTTC. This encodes CASKQGADDYGYTF.

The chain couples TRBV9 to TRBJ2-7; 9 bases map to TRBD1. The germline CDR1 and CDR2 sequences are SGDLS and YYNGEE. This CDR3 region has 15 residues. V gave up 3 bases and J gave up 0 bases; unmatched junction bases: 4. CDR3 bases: TGTGCCAGCAGCGGCGGACAGGGGCCCTCCTACGAGCAGTACTTC. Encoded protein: CASSGGQGPSYEQYF.